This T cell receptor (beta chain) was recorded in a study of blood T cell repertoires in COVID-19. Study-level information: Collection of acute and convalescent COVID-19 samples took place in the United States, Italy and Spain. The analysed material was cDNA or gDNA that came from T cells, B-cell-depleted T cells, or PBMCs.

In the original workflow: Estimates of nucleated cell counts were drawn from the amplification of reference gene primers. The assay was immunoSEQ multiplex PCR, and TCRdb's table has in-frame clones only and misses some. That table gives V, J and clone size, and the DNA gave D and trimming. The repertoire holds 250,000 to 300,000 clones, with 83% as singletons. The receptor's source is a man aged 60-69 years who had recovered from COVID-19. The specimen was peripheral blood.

In DNA form, the CDR3 reads TGCAGTGCTAGTGATGGCTCGGAGACCCAGTACTTC. Translated: CSASDGSETQYF. This chain links TRBV20-1 with TRBJ2-5; unclear D gene. V lost 3 bases to trimming and J lost 5 bases, with 10 bases between them. The CDR3 loop spans 12 amino acids. Germline CDR1 is DFQATT and CDR2 is SNEGSKA (reference sequence).